This T cell receptor (beta chain) was recovered during a study of beta chain features in type 1 diabetes. Points from the study as a whole: People with Type 1 diabetes carried modestly yet significantly shorter TCRB CDR3s in all four CD4+ subsets. Patients with type 1 diabetes carried fewer insertions and had more deletions at their VDJ junctions.

It was one heparinised blood draw, averaging roughly 100 mL, that each donor gave. Trimming removed 8 bases from V and 4 bases from J; junction bases left unmatched: 3. CDR3 length: 12 amino acids. Germline V gives CDR1 SGHRS, CDR2 YFSETQ. This clone has just a few counts. Its target is unknown. Reverse transcribing all isolated RNA meant expressed TCRB transcripts were sequenced. Generated by immunoSEQ multiplex PCR, the TCRdb table keeps only in-frame clones and is missing some. The sample shows 130,000 or so clones, roughly 10% of them seen only once. The TCR sequence derives from a woman aged 40 to 50 in good health. The V call is TRBV5-1, the J call TRBJ1-3; 7 bases agree with TRBD1. Sequencing used central memory CD4+ T cells from blood. The CDR3 loop is CASQGDGNTIYF. CDR3 sequence (DNA): TGCGCCAGTCAGGGGGACGGAAACACCATATATTTT.